Sequencing of this TCR beta chain was carried out in a study of T cells in Graves' hyperthyroidism and ophthalmopathy (dated by TCRdb to about 2019). About the full investigation: Peripheral blood was collected at initial diagnosis, before any treatment. To identify distinguishing TCR V-J signatures, a discovery cohort of about a hundred patients was used, comprising 40 to 45 with Graves' ophthalmopathy and about 59 with stable Graves' hyperthyroidism. Prospective prediction of ophthalmopathy was tested in an independent validation cohort consisting of 18 to 20 hyperthyroidism patients and some 15 patients who later progressed to ophthalmopathy. For training and testing, the 100 or so patients in the discovery cohort were randomly divided in a 7:3 ratio. Thyroid tissue and blood T-cell repertoires from more than 5 Graves' hyperthyroidism patients were also compared in the study. After blood sampling, hyperthyroidism patients were treated with methimazole at a starting dose of 30 mg daily, and ophthalmopathy patients were treated with high-dose intravenous methylprednisolone. TCR Vbeta CDR3 sequencing of 130 to 150 peripheral blood samples (over 40 ophthalmopathy, 75 to 80 hyperthyroidism and approximately 17 progressor patients) is reported in the paper. The paper's findings and limits, for the study overall: In validation, the model predicted progression to ophthalmopathy with over 60% sensitivity and over 72% specificity, a median of approximately 6.7 months before onset. No statistical method was used to fix the sample size in advance, and group allocation was not hidden from the investigators. A 13 V-J signature model separated ophthalmopathy from stable hyperthyroidism, with 87.88% sensitivity and roughly 84% specificity in cross-validation and 80%/75% in testing. Most expanded thyroid clonotypes (frequency above 0.001) were also detected in blood, a finding suggesting that blood repertoires may reflect thyroid immune responses.

Amplification of TCR beta CDR3 regions was carried out from RNA transcripts. A first-round RT-PCR of the TCR CDR3 used the HTBI primer set with the Qiagen OneStep RT-PCR kit. The libraries were constructed in a second round of multiplex PCR and then size-selected and purified. The libraries were sequenced on an Illumina HiSeq2000 using paired-end 100 bp reads. Per the authors' processing: SOAPnuke was used to process the raw data, with reads discarded if the reads contained adapters or uncalled bases, had a mean Phred below 15, or lacked an exact constant-primer or identifier match. High-quality paired reads were merged with COPE v1.2.5, and unique nucleotide sequences were defined as clonotypes. Clonotypes were aligned to IMGT TRBV, TRBD and TRBJ reference segments using MiTCR v1.1. Only V-J combinations with frequency above 0.0001, covering about 99% of repertoires, were analysed. The TCS score was defined as F50 (clonal expansion) divided by E x V (chaos), with BLOSUM62-based TCRdist calculated between CDR3 peptides within each V-J. Welch's t-statistics and random forest reduced 500 to 650 V-J features to 10 to 15, which were used in a naive Bayes classifier (R e1071). The public reads were quality trimmed at Q25 with fastp and then assembled into clones with MiXCR by TCRdb, keeping productive beta chains. Each record represents a unique CDR3 protein, reported with the most common genes and DNA among its rows. These V and J calls derive from TCRdb rather than the authors' analysis. This sample has around 200,000 distinct CDR3 sequences in its table, and about a sixth of those were observed once. Around 43% of the sample goes to the ten largest clones.

This clonotype was counted at least ten times. There is no known antigen for this receptor. Per-base quality was not reported, and no clone a single base away is much larger than it. CDR1 and CDR2 are read off the germline V gene (reference sequence) as LGHDT and YNNKEL. The CDR3 goes from the cysteine to the phenylalanine over 17 residues. The retained sequence is limited to the CDR3, 51 bases, with the frame set at the first base. Relative to germline, V is missing 3 bases and J is missing 3 bases, with 10 bases of the junction outside any gene match. A patient counted as having stable Graves' hyperthyroidism if no progression to ophthalmopathy occurred over 18 months of follow-up. The hyperthyroidism patients were between 18 and 65 years old and newly diagnosed, with a disease duration of less than 2 months. The study excluded patients with uncontrolled infections, other autoimmune diseases, pregnancy or lactation. Diagnoses were based on clinical symptoms, serum thyroxine and TRAb, thyroid ultrasound and orbital computed tomography. Ficoll-Paque density gradient centrifugation was used to isolate PBMCs from around 9.1 ml of fresh peripheral blood. Total RNA was extracted using Trizol reagent, and RNA quality was assessed on an Agilent 2100 Bioanalyzer.

The sample comprised blood. The sequence derives from a man aged 35-49 years with Graves' hyperthyroidism. The chain links TRBV3-1 with TRBJ2-5; TRBD2 fits 10 bases in the junction. The CDR3 loop reads CASSQVAGGTWEETQYF. The sequenced DNA: TGTGCCAGCAGCCAGGTAGCGGGGGGCACATGGGAAGAGACCCAGTACTTC.